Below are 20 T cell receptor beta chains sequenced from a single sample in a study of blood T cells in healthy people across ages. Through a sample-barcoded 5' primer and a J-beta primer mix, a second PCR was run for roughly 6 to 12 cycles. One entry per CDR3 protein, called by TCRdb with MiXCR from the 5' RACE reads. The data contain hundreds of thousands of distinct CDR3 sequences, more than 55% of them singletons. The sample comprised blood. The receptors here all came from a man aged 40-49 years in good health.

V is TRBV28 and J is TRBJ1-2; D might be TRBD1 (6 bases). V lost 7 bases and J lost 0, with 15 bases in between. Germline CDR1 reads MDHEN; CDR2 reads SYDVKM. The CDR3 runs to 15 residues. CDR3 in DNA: TGTGCCAGCAACGAAAGGGGGGGAGCTAACTATGGCTACACCTTC. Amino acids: CASNERGGANYGYTF.

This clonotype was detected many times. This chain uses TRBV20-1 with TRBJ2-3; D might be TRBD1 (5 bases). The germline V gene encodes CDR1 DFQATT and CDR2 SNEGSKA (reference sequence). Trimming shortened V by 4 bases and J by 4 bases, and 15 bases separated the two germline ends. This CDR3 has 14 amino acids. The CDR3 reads CSANVGAPADTQYF. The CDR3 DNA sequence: TGCAGTGCTAATGTTGGGGCGCCTGCAGATACGCAGTATTTT.

CDR3 in amino acids: CASSFRTTGQETQYF. The CDR3 DNA reads TGTGCCAGCAGCTTCAGGACAACGGGTCAAGAGACCCAGTACTTC. This rearrangement joins TRBV11-2 to TRBJ2-5; a weak D match, TRBD1 (5 bases). Trimming removed 3 bases at V and 2 bases at J, with 13 bases between. The CDR3 runs to 15 residues. In germline, CDR1 is SGHAT, CDR2 FQNNGV.

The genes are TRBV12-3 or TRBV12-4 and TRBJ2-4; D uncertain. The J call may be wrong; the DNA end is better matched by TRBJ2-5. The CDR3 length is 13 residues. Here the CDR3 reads CASSVVPEETQYF. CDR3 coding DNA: TGTGCCAGCAGTGTTGTTCCCGAAGAGACCCAGTACTTC.

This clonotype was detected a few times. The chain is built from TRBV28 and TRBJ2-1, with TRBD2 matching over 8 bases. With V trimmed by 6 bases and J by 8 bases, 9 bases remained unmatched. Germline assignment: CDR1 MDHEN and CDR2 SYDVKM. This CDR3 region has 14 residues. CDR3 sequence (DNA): TGTGCCAGCAGCCCGGGAGGGCCGGTAGATGAGCAGTTCTTC. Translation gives CASSPGGPVDEQFF.

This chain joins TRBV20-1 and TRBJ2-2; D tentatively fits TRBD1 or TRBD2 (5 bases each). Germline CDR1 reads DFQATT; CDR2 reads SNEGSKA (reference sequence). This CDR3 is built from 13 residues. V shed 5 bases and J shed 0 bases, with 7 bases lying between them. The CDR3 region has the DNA TGCAGTGCTGGGGGTTCGAACACCGGGGAGCTGTTTTTT. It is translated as CSAGGSNTGELFF.

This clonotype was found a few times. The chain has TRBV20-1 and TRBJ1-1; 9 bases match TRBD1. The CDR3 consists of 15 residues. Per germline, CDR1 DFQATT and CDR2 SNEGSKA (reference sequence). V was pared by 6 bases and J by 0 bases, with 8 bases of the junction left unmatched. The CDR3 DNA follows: TGCAGTGCAGCACAGGGGGCGGGAATGAACACTGAAGCTTTCTTT. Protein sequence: CSAAQGAGMNTEAFF.

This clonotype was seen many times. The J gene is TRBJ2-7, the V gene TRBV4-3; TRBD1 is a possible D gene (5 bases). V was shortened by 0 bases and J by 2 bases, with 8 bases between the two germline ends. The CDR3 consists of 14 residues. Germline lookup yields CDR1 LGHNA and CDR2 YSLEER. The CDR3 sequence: CASSQDTGTYEQYF. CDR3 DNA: TGCGCCAGCAGCCAAGATACAGGAACCTACGAGCAGTACTTC.

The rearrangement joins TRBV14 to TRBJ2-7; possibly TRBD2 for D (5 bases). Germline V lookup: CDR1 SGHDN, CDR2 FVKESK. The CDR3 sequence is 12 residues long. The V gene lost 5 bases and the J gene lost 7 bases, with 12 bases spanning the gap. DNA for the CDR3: TGTGCCAGCAGCGGGAGTTCTCGGGAGCAGTACTTC. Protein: CASSGSSREQYF.

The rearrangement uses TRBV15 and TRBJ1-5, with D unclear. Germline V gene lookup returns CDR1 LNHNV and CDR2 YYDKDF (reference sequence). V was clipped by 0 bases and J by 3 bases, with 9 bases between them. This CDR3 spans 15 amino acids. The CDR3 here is CATSRDFGANQPQHF. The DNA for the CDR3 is TGTGCCACCAGCAGAGATTTCGGCGCCAATCAGCCCCAGCATTTT.

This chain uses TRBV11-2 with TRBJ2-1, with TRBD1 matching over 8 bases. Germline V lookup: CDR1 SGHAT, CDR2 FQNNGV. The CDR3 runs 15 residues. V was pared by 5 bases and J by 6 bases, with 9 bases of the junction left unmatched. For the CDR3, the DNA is TGTGCCAGCAGCCCTAGGACAGGGTTGGGCAATGAGCAGTTCTTC. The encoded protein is CASSPRTGLGNEQFF.

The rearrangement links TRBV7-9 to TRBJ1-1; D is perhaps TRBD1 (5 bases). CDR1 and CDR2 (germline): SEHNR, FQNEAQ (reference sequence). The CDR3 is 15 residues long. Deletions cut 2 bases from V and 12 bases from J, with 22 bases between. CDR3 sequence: CASSLTPTRAEEPFF. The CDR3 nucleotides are TGTGCCAGCAGCTTAACCCCCACCAGGGCGGAGGAACCTTTCTTT.

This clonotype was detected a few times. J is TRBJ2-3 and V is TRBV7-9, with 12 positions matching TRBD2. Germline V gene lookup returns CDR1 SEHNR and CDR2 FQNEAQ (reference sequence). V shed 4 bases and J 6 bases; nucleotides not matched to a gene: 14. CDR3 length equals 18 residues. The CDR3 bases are TGTGCCAGCAGCTCTCTAGCGGGAGGGCCACCTACCTTGGATACGCAGTATTTT. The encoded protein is CASSSLAGGPPTLDTQYF.

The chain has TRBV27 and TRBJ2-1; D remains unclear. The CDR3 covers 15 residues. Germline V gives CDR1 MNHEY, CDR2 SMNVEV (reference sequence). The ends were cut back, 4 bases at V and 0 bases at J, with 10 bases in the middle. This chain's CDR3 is CASSSPLLSYNEQFF. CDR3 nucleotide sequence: TGTGCCAGCAGTTCTCCTCTCCTCTCCTACAATGAGCAGTTCTTC.

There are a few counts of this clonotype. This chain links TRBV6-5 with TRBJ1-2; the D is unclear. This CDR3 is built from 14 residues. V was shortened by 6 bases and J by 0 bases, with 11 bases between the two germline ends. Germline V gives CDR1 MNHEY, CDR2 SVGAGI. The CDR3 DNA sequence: TGTGCCAGCAGGACCGTCGGGGCTAACTATGGCTACACCTTC. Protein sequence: CASRTVGANYGYTF.

The CDR3 sequence is CASSLASEVGPLHF. The CDR3 DNA sequence: TGTGCCAGCAGCTTAGCGTCAGAGGTCGGACCCCTCCACTTT. The chain joins TRBV7-9 to TRBJ1-6; D is unresolved. Per the germline V gene, CDR1 is SEHNR and CDR2 is FQNEAQ (reference sequence). CDR3 size: 14 residues. Trimming took 0 bases from V and 12 from J, leaving 12 bases between them.

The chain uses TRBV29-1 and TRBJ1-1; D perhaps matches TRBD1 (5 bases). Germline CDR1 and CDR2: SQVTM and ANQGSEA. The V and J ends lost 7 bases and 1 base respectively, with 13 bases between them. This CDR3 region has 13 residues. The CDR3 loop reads CSGGTGGNTEAFF. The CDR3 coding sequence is TGCAGCGGTGGGACGGGAGGGAACACTGAAGCTTTCTTT.

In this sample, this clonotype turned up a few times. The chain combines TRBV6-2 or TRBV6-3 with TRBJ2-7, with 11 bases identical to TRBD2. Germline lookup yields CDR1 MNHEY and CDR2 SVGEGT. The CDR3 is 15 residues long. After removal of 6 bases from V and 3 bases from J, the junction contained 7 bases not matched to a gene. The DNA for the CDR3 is TGTGCCAGCAGCCGGCGACTAGCGGGGAACTACGAGCAGTACTTC. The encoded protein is CASSRRLAGNYEQYF.

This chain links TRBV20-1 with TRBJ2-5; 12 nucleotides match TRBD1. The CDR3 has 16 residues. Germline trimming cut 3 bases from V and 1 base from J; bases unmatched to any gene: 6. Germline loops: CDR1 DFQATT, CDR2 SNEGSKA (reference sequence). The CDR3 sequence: CSARGQGAGVQETQYF. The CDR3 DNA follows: TGCAGTGCTAGGGGACAGGGGGCCGGTGTCCAAGAGACCCAGTACTTC.

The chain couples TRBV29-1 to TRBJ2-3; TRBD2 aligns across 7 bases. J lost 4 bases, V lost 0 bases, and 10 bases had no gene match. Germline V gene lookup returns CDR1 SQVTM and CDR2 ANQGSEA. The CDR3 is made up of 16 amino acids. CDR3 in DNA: TGCAGCGTTGAAGATCCGCGTGTGGGAGGGCCAGATACGCAGTATTTT. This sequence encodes CSVEDPRVGGPDTQYF.